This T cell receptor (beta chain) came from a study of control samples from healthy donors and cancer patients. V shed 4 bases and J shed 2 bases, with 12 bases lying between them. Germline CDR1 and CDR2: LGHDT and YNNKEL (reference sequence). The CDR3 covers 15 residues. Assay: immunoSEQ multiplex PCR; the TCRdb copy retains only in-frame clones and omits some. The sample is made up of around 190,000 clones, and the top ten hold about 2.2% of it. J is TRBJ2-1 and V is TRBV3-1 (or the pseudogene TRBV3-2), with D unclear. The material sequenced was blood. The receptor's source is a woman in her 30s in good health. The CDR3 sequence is CASSRQVSPYNEQFF. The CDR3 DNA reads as TGTGCCAGCAGCCGTCAGGTTTCCCCCTACAATGAGCAGTTCTTC.